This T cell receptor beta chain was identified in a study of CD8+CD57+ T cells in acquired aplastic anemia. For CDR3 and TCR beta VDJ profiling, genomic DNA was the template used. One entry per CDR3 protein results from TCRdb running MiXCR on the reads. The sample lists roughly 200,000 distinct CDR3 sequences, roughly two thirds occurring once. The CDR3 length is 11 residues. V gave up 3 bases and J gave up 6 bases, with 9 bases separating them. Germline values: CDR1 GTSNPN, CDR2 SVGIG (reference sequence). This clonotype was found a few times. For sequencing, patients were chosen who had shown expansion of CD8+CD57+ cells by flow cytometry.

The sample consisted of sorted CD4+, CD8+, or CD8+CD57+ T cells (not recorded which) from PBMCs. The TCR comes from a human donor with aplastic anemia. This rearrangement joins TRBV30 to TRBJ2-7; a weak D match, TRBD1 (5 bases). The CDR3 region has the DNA TGTGCCTGGAGCGGACACGGCGAGCAGTACTTC. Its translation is CAWSGHGEQYF.